Listed here are 25 T cell receptor beta chains from one sample, sequenced in a study of cytomegalovirus exposure and HLA in healthy donors. Primers for the PCR totalled 60 Vbeta and 13 Jbeta. Clones were read by immunoSEQ multiplex PCR, and TCRdb kept only the in-frame ones, dropping some. The sample lists tens of thousands of clones, around 76% occurring once. Sequencing was performed on PBMCs. The origin of the receptors is a man aged 50-60 years in good health and CMV-seronegative.

The CDR3 coding sequence is TGTGCCACCAGCAGGGCCTGGGGACTAGCGGAGACCCAGTACTTC. This translates into CATSRAWGLAETQYF. The rearrangement uses TRBV15 and TRBJ2-5; TRBD2 matches at 10 bases. The CDR3 runs 15 residues. Germline V gene data show CDR1 as LNHNV and CDR2 as YYDKDF (reference sequence). The V gene end was trimmed by 3 bases and the J gene end by 5 bases; junction bases not matched to a gene: 6.

CDR3 sequence reads: CASSEAGNFVYEQYF. CDR3 sequence (DNA): TGTGCCAGCAGTGAGGCAGGAAATTTTGTCTACGAGCAGTACTTC. This chain joins TRBV6-1 and TRBJ2-7, with D unresolved. In germline, CDR1 is MNHNS, CDR2 SASEGT. There are 15 residues in the CDR3. V was pared by 3 bases and J by 3 bases, with 15 bases between.

The rearrangement uses TRBV7-2 and TRBJ1-2; D is undetermined. CDR3 length: 13 amino acids. V was trimmed by 4 bases and J by 3 bases, leaving 9 bases between them. Looked up from germline, CDR1 is SGHTA and CDR2 is FQGNSA. CDR3 sequence (DNA): TGTGCCAGCAGCTGGGCCTCGGACTATGGCTACACCTTC. This encodes CASSWASDYGYTF.

The chain links TRBV19 to TRBJ1-2, with D tentatively TRBD1 (6 bases). The CDR3 is 13 residues long. Trimming cost V 2 bases and J 2 bases, with 6 bases left between them. Germline-derived CDR1 and CDR2 are LNHDA and SQIVND (reference sequence). The chain's CDR3 is CASSIRGNYGYTF. The CDR3 coding sequence is TGTGCCAGTAGTATAAGGGGGAACTATGGCTACACCTTC.

V gene TRBV6-6 combines with J gene TRBJ2-3; D is unclear. Trimming removed 2 bases at V and 0 bases at J, with 3 bases between. The CDR3 runs to 13 residues. Germline loops: CDR1 MNHNY, CDR2 SVGAGI (reference sequence). The CDR3 is CASSYRSTDTQYF. The CDR3 bases are TGTGCCAGCAGTTACCGGAGCACAGATACGCAGTATTTT.

This clone was picked up one time. This chain links TRBV7-9 with TRBJ2-7; no clear D. This CDR3 region has 11 residues. CDR1 and CDR2 from the germline V gene are SEHNR and FQNEAQ (reference sequence). The V end lost 5 bases, the J end lost 5 bases, and 7 bases lay between the germline ends. The CDR3 bases are TGTGCCAGCAGCCCCCGGGACGAGCAGTACTTC. Protein sequence: CASSPRDEQYF.

This chain uses TRBV11-2 with TRBJ2-2, with a possible D match to TRBD1 (7 bases). V shed 1 base and J shed 4 bases, with 19 bases lying between them. The CDR3 runs to 18 residues. The germline CDR1 and CDR2 sequences are SGHAT and FQNNGV. The CDR3 protein is CASSLGGAGQRGTGELFF. The CDR3 DNA reads as TGTGCCAGCAGCTTAGGTGGGGCGGGACAGAGGGGCACCGGGGAGCTGTTTTTT.

The chain joins TRBV5-4 to TRBJ2-6; D remains unclear. The CDR3 loop spans 16 amino acids. Germline CDR1 is SGHNT and CDR2 is YYREEE (reference sequence). V lost 1 base and J lost 0, with 8 bases in between. The CDR3 sequence: CASSLSVGSGANVLTF. The DNA of the CDR3 is TGTGCCAGCAGCTTGAGCGTCGGCTCTGGGGCCAACGTCCTGACTTTC.

This chain connects TRBV13 to TRBJ2-7; no clear D gene. The CDR3 loop spans 16 amino acids. V was trimmed by 5 bases and J by 4 bases, leaving 21 bases between them. Germline V CDR1 and CDR2: PRHDT, FYEKMQ (reference sequence). CDR3 amino acids: CASSPAPDPTLYEQYF. In DNA, the CDR3 is TGTGCCAGCAGCCCCGCCCCCGACCCGACTCTGTACGAGCAGTACTTC.

J is TRBJ2-7 and V is TRBV25-1, with TRBD1 as a possible D gene (6 bases). V dropped 5 bases and J dropped 3 bases, with 8 bases sitting between them. This CDR3 comprises 12 residues. Looked up from germline, CDR1 is MGHDK and CDR2 is SYGVNS. DNA for the CDR3: TGTGCCAGCAGTTCACAGGGCTACGAGCAGTACTTC. Protein: CASSSQGYEQYF.

The J gene is TRBJ1-2, the V gene TRBV6-1, with TRBD1 identical over 9 bases. Germline CDR1 is MNHNS and CDR2 is SASEGT. This CDR3 is built from 13 residues. The V and J ends lost 8 bases and 4 bases, in that order; junction bases with no gene match: 5. The CDR3 loop is CASLRTGAYGYTF. For the CDR3, the DNA is TGTGCCAGCTTAAGGACAGGGGCCTATGGCTACACCTTC.

The genes are TRBV7-9 and TRBJ1-2, with 7 positions matching TRBD1. V lost 6 bases, J lost 2 bases, and 6 bases stayed unmatched. The CDR3 extends over 14 amino acids. The germline V gene has CDR1 SEHNR and CDR2 FQNEAQ (reference sequence). CDR3 nucleotide sequence: TGTGCCAGCAGTCTGGGACAGACGAACTATGGCTACACCTTC. Translation: CASSLGQTNYGYTF.

This clone appeared a few times. The rearrangement uses TRBV12-5 and TRBJ2-1; 7 bases are shared with TRBD1. Germline-derived CDR1 and CDR2 are LGHNT and FRNRAP. V gave up 5 bases and J gave up 4 bases; unmatched junction bases: 5. CDR3 size: 14 residues. The CDR3, as DNA: TGTGCTAGTGGTCACCGGGACAGATACAATGAGCAGTTCTTC. Its translation is CASGHRDRYNEQFF. Variable domain in full (rest from reference TRBV12-5 and TRBJ2-1): DARVTQTPRHKVTEMGQEVTMRCQPILGHNTVFWYRQTMMQGLELLAYFRNRAPLDDSGMPKDRFSAEMPDATLATLKIQPSEPRDSAVYFCASGHRDRYNEQFFGPGTRLTVL.

The rearrangement links TRBV15 to TRBJ1-5; no clear D gene. Deletions cut 3 bases from V and 0 bases from J, with 9 bases between. The CDR3 has 15 amino acids. Germline CDR1 is LNHNV and CDR2 is YYDKDF (reference sequence). As DNA, the CDR3 is TGTGCCACCAGCAGTACACAGACTAGCAATCAGCCCCAGCATTTT. This gives the protein CATSSTQTSNQPQHF.

The chain employs TRBV5-1 and TRBJ2-5; maybe TRBD2 (6 bases). The V and J ends lost 4 bases and 5 bases respectively, with 18 bases between them. Germline V gives CDR1 SGHRS, CDR2 YFSETQ. CDR3 length equals 15 residues. The CDR3 sequence: CASSRITAEGETQYF. The CDR3 DNA is TGCGCCAGCAGCCGGATCACGGCGGAGGGGGAGACCCAGTACTTC.

This clone was picked up one time. A read error may produce the germline difference seen at one junction end. The rearrangement joins TRBV6-5 to TRBJ1-6; perhaps TRBD1 as D (5 bases). Germline CDR1 reads MNHEY; CDR2 reads SVGAGI. The CDR3 has 12 residues. The CDR3 here is CASSQGTGGLAF. CDR3 sequence (DNA): TGTGCCAGCAGTCAAGGCACGGGGGGGTTAGCTTTT.

Concerning this clone: It is unclear where the CDR3 begins or ends on the DNA, so no DNA is shown, and the CDR3 is as TCRdb lists it. The chain links TRBV6-1 to TRBJ1-5. CDR1 MNHNS and CDR2 SASEGT come from the germline V gene. The CDR3 numbers 13 amino acids, ends counted. CDR3 loop: CASSILGDQPQHF.

This rearrangement joins TRBV20-1 to TRBJ1-1; D might be TRBD1 (5 bases). The CDR3 spans 11 residues. Per germline, CDR1 DFQATT and CDR2 SNEGSKA (reference sequence). V was pared by 8 bases and J by 7 bases, with 14 bases between. This CDR3 reads CSTRQKGEAFF. In nucleotides, the CDR3 is TGCAGTACCAGACAGAAGGGTGAAGCTTTCTTT.

The chain has TRBV5-4 and TRBJ2-1; 7 nucleotides match TRBD2. Per germline, CDR1 SGHNT and CDR2 YYREEE (reference sequence). This CDR3 has 13 residues. Losses at the gene ends were 5 bases for V and 6 bases for J; bases not matched to a gene: 5. CDR3 amino acids: CASRTTSINEQFF. CDR3 in DNA: TGTGCCAGCAGGACGACTAGCATCAATGAGCAGTTCTTC.

The chain carries TRBV19 and TRBJ1-5, with D hard to call. CDR3 length: 16 residues. Looked up from germline, CDR1 is LNHDA and CDR2 is SQIVND (reference sequence). V was cut by 3 bases and J by 0 bases, with 12 bases left in between. Written as DNA, the CDR3 is TGTGCCAGTAGTATGCTTTCCGGGAGTAGCAATCAGCCCCAGCATTTT. Protein product: CASSMLSGSSNQPQHF.

This chain uses TRBV15 with TRBJ1-2; tentatively, D is TRBD1 (6 bases). Per the germline V gene, CDR1 is LNHNV and CDR2 is YYDKDF (reference sequence). With 0 bases removed from V and 4 bases from J, the gap between germline ends came to 9 bases. CDR3 length equals 14 residues. The chain's CDR3 is CATSRDGQSYGYTF. The CDR3 DNA is TGTGCCACCAGCAGAGATGGACAGTCCTATGGCTACACCTTC.

The chain carries TRBV2 and TRBJ2-3, with 9 bases identical to TRBD2. The trim removed 6 bases at V and 8 bases at J, leaving 12 bases unmatched. Germline CDR1 SNHLY, CDR2 FYNNEI. The length of the CDR3 is 15 residues. This chain's CDR3 is CASRSGGGGRATQYF. The DNA of the CDR3 is TGTGCCAGCAGGTCGGGCGGGGGGGGTCGGGCTACGCAGTATTTT.

The chain recombines TRBV6-6 with TRBJ1-6; a weak D match, TRBD1 (6 bases). In germline, CDR1 is MNHNY, CDR2 SVGAGI (reference sequence). V gave up 8 bases and J gave up 10 bases, with 18 bases separating them. This CDR3 is built from 14 residues. The CDR3 is CASRLAEDRSPLHF. CDR3 coding DNA: TGTGCCAGCCGACTAGCCGAGGACAGATCACCCCTCCACTTT.

The V gene is TRBV7-6, the J gene TRBJ1-5; D gene ambiguous. Trimming left V 1 base short and J 6 bases short, with 19 bases between. In germline, CDR1 is SGHVS, CDR2 FNYEAQ. The CDR3 extends over 17 amino acids. CDR3 nucleotide sequence: TGTGCCAGCAGCTTAGATCCACCTCTGACTCCGGGTCAGCCCCAGCATTTT. It encodes CASSLDPPLTPGQPQHF. Complete variable domain (other parts from reference TRBV7-6 and TRBJ1-5): GAGVSQSPRYKVTKRGQDVALRCDPISGHVSLYWYRQALGQGPEFLTYFNYEAQQDKSGLPNDRFSAERPEGSISTLTIQRTEQRDSAMYRCASSLDPPLTPGQPQHFGDGTRLSIL.

V is TRBV5-1 and J is TRBJ1-2; no firm D call. Trimming stripped 2 bases from V and 7 bases from J, with 15 bases between. CDR1 is SGHRS, CDR2 YFSETQ, per germline. The CDR3 runs to 14 residues. CDR3 sequence: CASSFDATPGGYTF. The CDR3 bases are TGCGCCAGCAGCTTTGACGCCACCCCGGGTGGCTACACCTTC.